This T cell receptor (beta chain) was sequenced in a study of T-cell reconstitution after alpha-beta-depleted transplantation in children. Unique molecular identifiers were built into the TCRbeta library. One entry per CDR3 protein results from TCRdb running MiXCR on the PCR reads. The sample records roughly 790,000 distinct CDR3 sequences, less than 20% being singletons. CDR3 length: 12 amino acids. Per germline, CDR1 MGHDK and CDR2 SYGVNS. The V and J ends lost 1 base and 6 bases respectively, with 3 bases between them. Whole-study findings and limits: Expanded clones from the graft, numbering several hundred, reportedly supplied alpha-beta T cells about two months after transplant.

Points on this clonotype: No antigen is known for it.

This clonotype was sampled from a male patient aged 10 to 17 who had a stem cell transplant for acute lymphoblastic leukemia, so the T cells may come from the graft donor. The sample was PBMCs, mostly from graft donor cells, taken 360 days after TCRalphabeta/CD19-depleted stem cell transplant. The chain carries TRBV25-1 and TRBJ2-2, with no clear D. CDR3 coding DNA: TGTGCCAGCAGTGAATTGGCCGGGGAGCTGTTTTTT. Residues: CASSELAGELFF.